The entry below describes one T cell receptor beta chain. V lost 0 bases and J lost 8; bases outside the gene matches: 10. Germline assignment: CDR1 MNHEY and CDR2 SVGAGI. The CDR3 runs 16 residues. The source of the sample is a study of ipilimumab plus nivolumab after autologous stem cell transplantation. Whole-study context: The DLBCL group included primary refractory and relapsed cases.

Ipilimumab, 1 mg/kg, started 14 to 28 days after autologous transplant. Assay used: immunoSEQ multiplex PCR; TCRdb lists only in-frame clones, some missing. The data hold more than 20,000 clones, with 70% to 80% observed a single time. The rearrangement uses TRBV6-5 and TRBJ1-2; 9 nucleotides match TRBD1. This TCR was recovered from a male donor with diffuse large B-cell lymphoma. The sample was PBMCs, taken in a trial of ipilimumab plus nivolumab as post-transplant consolidation. CDR3 in DNA: TGTGCCAGCAGTTACTCCCTGGGACAGGGAACAGTAGGCTACACCTTC. It specifies CASSYSLGQGTVGYTF.